The 23 T cell receptor beta chains in this list originate from one sample, sequenced in a study of identical twins. TCRdb ran MiXCR on the 5' RACE reads and lists one entry per CDR3 protein. The sample consists of 520,000 or so distinct CDR3 sequences, roughly a fifth of them appearing once. These same data were also listed under a study on T cells expressing NK-cell markers.

The sample taken for sequencing was CD4+ T cells sorted from blood. Every receptor here comes from a woman between 18 and 30 years old in good health.

This clonotype was recorded many times. This chain connects TRBV7-2 to TRBJ2-1; D may be TRBD2 (6 bases). Trimming shortened V by 5 bases and J by 3 bases, and 14 bases separated the two germline ends. The CDR3 runs 15 residues. Germline CDR1 reads SGHTA; CDR2 reads FQGNSA. The CDR3 coding sequence is TGTGCCAGCAGCCTCGGACCCGGGAGCTACAATGAGCAGTTCTTC. Translated: CASSLGPGSYNEQFF.

The chain combines TRBV20-1 with TRBJ2-7; D is undetermined. The CDR3 runs 13 residues. Trimming cost V 4 bases and J 6 bases, with 16 bases left between them. Germline V gene lookup returns CDR1 DFQATT and CDR2 SNEGSKA (reference sequence). Here the CDR3 reads CSATGGAAVEQYF. The CDR3, as DNA: TGCAGTGCTACCGGCGGAGCCGCGGTCGAGCAGTACTTC.

This chain's CDR3 is CASSREGGAKNIQYF. CDR3 sequence (DNA): TGTGCCAGCAGCCGCGAGGGGGGGGCCAAAAACATTCAGTACTTC. The chain uses TRBV12-3 or TRBV12-4 and TRBJ2-4; D possibly corresponds to TRBD2 (7 bases). V was trimmed by 6 bases and J by 1 base, leaving 13 bases between them. The CDR3 has 15 residues.

The chain recombines TRBV6-5 with TRBJ2-1; D is ambiguous. The CDR3 is made up of 14 amino acids. Germline CDR1 MNHEY, CDR2 SVGAGI. V shed 0 bases and J shed 3 bases, with 6 bases lying between them. DNA of the CDR3: TGTGCCAGCAGTTACTCTAGGATCTACAATGAGCAGTTCTTC. Its translation: CASSYSRIYNEQFF.

The rearrangement links TRBV20-1 to TRBJ1-1, with 8 bases fitting TRBD1. Germline V CDR1 and CDR2: DFQATT, SNEGSKA (reference sequence). The J segment lost 1 base and the V segment lost 3 bases, leaving 7 bases of the junction unmatched. The CDR3 runs to 15 residues. CDR3 region: CSASGQGPENTEAFF. The CDR3 DNA is TGCAGTGCTAGTGGACAGGGTCCCGAGAACACTGAAGCTTTCTTT.

The chain employs TRBV7-8 and TRBJ1-5, with D tentatively TRBD1 (6 bases). CDR3 size: 15 residues. V shed 5 bases and J shed 5 bases, with 16 bases lying between them. The germline gives CDR1 SGHVS, CDR2 FQNEAQ. The chain's CDR3 is CASSPQGGADQPQHF. The CDR3, as DNA: TGTGCCAGCAGCCCACAGGGTGGAGCAGATCAGCCCCAGCATTTT.

This clonotype appeared a few times. V usage is TRBV5-4 and J usage is TRBJ2-1; weak D call: TRBD1 (5 bases). Germline values: CDR1 SGHNT, CDR2 YYREEE (reference sequence). Trimming took 0 bases from V and 0 from J, leaving 7 bases between them. The CDR3 contains 15 residues. The CDR3 nucleotides are TGTGCCAGCAGCTTGGAAGGGGACTCCTACAATGAGCAGTTCTTC. Translation gives CASSLEGDSYNEQFF.

CDR3 amino acids: CASSERSLNTEAFF. Here the CDR3 DNA reads TGCGCCAGCAGCGAGAGGTCCTTGAACACTGAAGCTTTCTTT. The chain combines TRBV5-1 with TRBJ1-1; D is unresolved. V was clipped by 4 bases and J by 0 bases, with 10 bases between them. CDR1 and CDR2 from the germline V gene are SGHRS and YFSETQ. The CDR3 is 14 residues long.

This clonotype was seen a few times. The chain combines TRBV5-1 with TRBJ2-7, with 9 bases identical to TRBD1. The trim removed 2 bases at V and 4 bases at J, leaving 16 bases unmatched. The CDR3 spans 18 residues. Per the germline V gene, CDR1 is SGHRS and CDR2 is YFSETQ. CDR3 sequence: CASSFSPTGTGTLYEQYF. Written as DNA, the CDR3 is TGCGCCAGCAGCTTCTCCCCGACCGGGACAGGGACATTGTACGAGCAGTACTTC.

V gene TRBV27 combines with J gene TRBJ1-2, with 10 bases identical to TRBD1. The V segment lost 6 bases and the J segment 7 bases; nucleotides outside the gene matches: 11. The CDR3 is 15 residues long. CDR1 MNHEY and CDR2 SMNVEV come from the germline V gene (reference sequence). As DNA, the CDR3 is TGTGCCAGCAGGACAGGGGGCGTCCATAGGGGTGGCTACACCTTC. It specifies CASRTGGVHRGGYTF.

Worth noting for this clonotype: The junction shows a germline mismatch at one end, possibly a read error. The chain links TRBV2 to TRBJ2-3; D unclear. Per germline, CDR1 SNHLY and CDR2 FYNNEI. This CDR3 region has 12 residues. The CDR3 coding sequence is TGTGCCAGCTTGAGATATAGTCGCTGGTCGGATTTT. This translates into CASLRYSRWSDF.

This clonotype turned up a few times. This chain links TRBV7-2 with TRBJ1-5; a possible D gene is TRBD1 (5 bases). Trimming pared 1 base from V and 4 bases from J, leaving 8 bases between. The CDR3 is 14 residues long. The germline CDR1 and CDR2 sequences are SGHTA and FQGNSA. The CDR3 nucleotides read TGTGCCAGCAGCTTAGGCAGGGCAAATCAGCCCCAGCATTTT. Protein product: CASSLGRANQPQHF. Using reference TRBV7-2 and TRBJ1-5 for the parts outside the CDR3, the full variable domain is GAGVSQSPSNKVTEKGKDVELRCDPISGHTALYWYRQSLGQGLEFLIYFQGNSAPDKSGLPSDRFSAERTGGSVSTLTIQRTQQEDSAVYLCASSLGRANQPQHFGDGTRLSIL.

The V gene is TRBV5-8, the J gene TRBJ2-1, with D unresolved. V dropped 2 bases and J dropped 6 bases, with 15 bases sitting between them. Germline V CDR1 and CDR2: SGHTS, YDEGEE. This CDR3 spans 15 amino acids. CDR3 sequence reads: CASSLISPYFNEQFF. The CDR3 DNA reads TGTGCCAGCAGCTTAATTAGCCCCTATTTCAATGAGCAGTTCTTC.

This clonotype was seen only a few times. V is TRBV4-1 and J is TRBJ1-1, with no clear D. Trimming took 3 bases from V and 4 from J, leaving 21 bases between them. The CDR3 is made up of 17 amino acids. The germline CDR1 and CDR2 sequences are MGHRA and YSYEKL. This CDR3 reads CASSQGYGTSRSTEAFF. In DNA form, the CDR3 reads TGCGCCAGCAGCCAGGGATATGGCACATCCAGGTCCACTGAAGCTTTCTTT.

The CDR3 is CASGDRVRRIYNEQFF. CDR3 DNA sequence: TGTGCTAGTGGTGACAGGGTACGGCGGATCTACAATGAGCAGTTCTTC. The chain links TRBV12-5 to TRBJ2-1; 7 nucleotides agree with TRBD1. CDR3 length: 16 residues. Germline V gene lookup returns CDR1 LGHNT and CDR2 FRNRAP. V trimming: 5 bases; J trimming: 3 bases; junction bases outside the gene matches: 10. The whole variable domain, filled in from reference TRBV12-5 and TRBJ2-1, reads DARVTQTPRHKVTEMGQEVTMRCQPILGHNTVFWYRQTMMQGLELLAYFRNRAPLDDSGMPKDRFSAEMPDATLATLKIQPSEPRDSAVYFCASGDRVRRIYNEQFFGPGTRLTVL.

This clonotype was seen a few times. As DNA, the CDR3 is TGTGCCAGTAGTATAGATCTCCTGCAGCGTTATCGCACCTTC. As protein: CASSIDLLQRYRTF. The chain links TRBV19 to TRBJ1-2; D remains ambiguous. The germline gives CDR1 LNHDA, CDR2 SQIVND (reference sequence). The CDR3 is 14 amino acids. Trimming shortened V by 0 bases and J by 13 bases, and 18 bases separated the two germline ends.

The chain has TRBV7-9 and TRBJ1-2, with a weak D call TRBD1 (5 bases). V shed 6 bases and J shed 5 bases, with 16 bases lying between them. The CDR3 sequence is 14 residues long. Germline V gene sequence: CDR1 SEHNR, CDR2 FQNEAQ (reference sequence). The CDR3 DNA reads TGTGCCAGCAGTCCAGACGGAGGGGTATATGGCTACACCTTC. It encodes CASSPDGGVYGYTF.

This chain connects TRBV20-1 to TRBJ2-1, with no clear D. The CDR3 spans 13 residues. Germline V lookup: CDR1 DFQATT, CDR2 SNEGSKA (reference sequence). Trimming removed 5 bases at V and 6 bases at J, with 14 bases between. CDR3 DNA sequence: TGCAGTGCTTTAGATGCGCCCCTCAATGAGCAGTTCTTC. Translating it yields CSALDAPLNEQFF.

The rearrangement joins TRBV19 to TRBJ2-1, with 16 bases identical to TRBD2. The CDR3 is made up of 16 amino acids. The germline gives CDR1 LNHDA, CDR2 SQIVND (reference sequence). Trimming cost V 7 bases and J 6 bases; bases outside gene matches: 6. In nucleotides, the CDR3 is TGTGCCAGTACCGGGACTAGCGGGGGGGCCCGCAATGAGCAGTTCTTC. Translating it yields CASTGTSGGARNEQFF.

In this sample, this clonotype turned up a few times. This sequence joins TRBV5-1 and TRBJ1-1; tentatively, D is TRBD1 (6 bases). CDR3 length: 13 amino acids. Deletions cut 9 bases from V and 3 bases from J, with 15 bases between. Per the germline V gene, CDR1 is SGHRS and CDR2 is YFSETQ. This chain's CDR3 is CATSRRGDTEAFF. CDR3 in DNA: TGCGCCACCTCAAGAAGGGGGGACACTGAAGCTTTCTTT.

This clonotype was detected a few times. J is TRBJ2-1 and V is TRBV20-1; TRBD1 matches at 9 bases. J was trimmed by 4 bases and V by 2 bases; bases with no gene match: 3. The CDR3 loop spans 14 amino acids. Germline CDR1 reads DFQATT; CDR2 reads SNEGSKA (reference sequence). The CDR3 DNA is TGCAGTGCTAGAAGGGGGACAGGGTACAATGAGCAGTTCTTC. It codes for CSARRGTGYNEQFF.

The sample holds a few counts of this clonotype. J is TRBJ1-4 and V is TRBV4-1, with D uncertain. Trimming took off 1 base at V and 11 bases at J, with 11 bases between the two ends. CDR3 length: 13 residues. The V gene's germline CDR1 is MGHRA and CDR2 YSYEKL. The CDR3 bases are TGCGCCAGCAGCCAAGGTTCAGCGGGGAAACTGTTTTTT. Translating it yields CASSQGSAGKLFF.

This chain connects TRBV20-1 to TRBJ2-1, with unresolved D. The CDR3 extends over 15 amino acids. Germline values: CDR1 DFQATT, CDR2 SNEGSKA (reference sequence). V dropped 1 base and J dropped 8 bases, with 18 bases sitting between them. CDR3 DNA sequence: TGCAGTGCTAGAGTCGGCGAGAGGTTGGGCCATGAGCAGTTCTTC. Translation: CSARVGERLGHEQFF.